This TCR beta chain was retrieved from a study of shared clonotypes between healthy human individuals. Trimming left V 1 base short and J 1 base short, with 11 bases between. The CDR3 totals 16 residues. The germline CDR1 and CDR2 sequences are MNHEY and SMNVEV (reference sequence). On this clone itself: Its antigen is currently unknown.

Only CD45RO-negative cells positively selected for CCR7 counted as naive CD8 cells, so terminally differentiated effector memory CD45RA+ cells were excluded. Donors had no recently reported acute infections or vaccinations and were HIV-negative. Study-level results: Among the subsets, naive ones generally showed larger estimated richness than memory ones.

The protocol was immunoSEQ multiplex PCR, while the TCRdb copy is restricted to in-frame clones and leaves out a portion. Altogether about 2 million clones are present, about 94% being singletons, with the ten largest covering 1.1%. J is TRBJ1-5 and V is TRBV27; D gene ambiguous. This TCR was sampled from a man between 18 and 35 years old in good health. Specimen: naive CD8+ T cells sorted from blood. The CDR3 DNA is TGTGCCAGCAGTTTATATCGGACCCCGAGCAATCAGCCCCAGCATTTT. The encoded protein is CASSLYRTPSNQPQHF.